A single sample gave rise to the 10 T cell receptor beta chains below, sequenced in a study of cytomegalovirus exposure and HLA in healthy donors. Primers: 60 Vbeta forward and 13 Jbeta reverse. Assay: immunoSEQ multiplex PCR; the TCRdb copy retains only in-frame clones and omits some. This sample carries about 190,000 clones, over 80% of them seen once, and the ten largest clones take roughly 1.3%. The sequencing sample was made of PBMCs. These receptors were obtained from a man aged 30 to 39 in good health and CMV-seronegative.

The V call is TRBV2, the J call TRBJ2-1, with 12 positions matching TRBD2. The V and J ends lost 7 bases and 7 bases, in that order; junction bases with no gene match: 11. Germline CDR1 reads SNHLY; CDR2 reads FYNNEI. The CDR3 spans 16 residues. CDR3 amino acids: CASIFPGLAGDNEQFF. CDR3 bases: TGTGCCAGCATTTTCCCGGGACTAGCGGGCGATAATGAGCAGTTCTTC.

The CDR3 nucleotides are TGTGCCAGCAGGTCGGACAGGGGGCGAACTGAAGCTTTCTTT. Protein sequence: CASRSDRGRTEAFF. The chain links TRBV5-4 to TRBJ1-1; 11 bases line up with TRBD1. This CDR3 is built from 14 residues. CDR1 and CDR2 (germline): SGHNT, YYREEE (reference sequence). V lost 5 bases, J lost 5 bases, and 5 bases stayed unmatched.

This clone was recorded once. The chain joins TRBV6-5 to TRBJ1-1; 8 positions match TRBD1. The V segment lost 5 bases and the J segment 6 bases; nucleotides outside the gene matches: 11. This CDR3 region has 15 residues. Germline V lookup: CDR1 MNHEY, CDR2 SVGAGI. The CDR3 nucleotides read TGTGCCAGCAGTCAAAGACAGGGGTTCAGGGCTGAAGCTTTCTTT. Its protein product is CASSQRQGFRAEAFF.

The chain combines TRBV5-1 with TRBJ1-4; 9 nucleotides match TRBD1. Trimming at V came to 6 bases and at J to 7 bases, leaving 7 bases not matched to a gene. Germline V gives CDR1 SGHRS, CDR2 YFSETQ. The CDR3 loop spans 14 amino acids. The CDR3 here is CASNPTGGSEKLFF. In nucleotides, the CDR3 is TGCGCCAGCAACCCGACAGGGGGGAGTGAAAAACTGTTTTTT.

This clone was recorded a few times. The chain couples TRBV9 to TRBJ2-7; D is possibly TRBD2 (7 bases). This CDR3 has 13 amino acids. V was pared by 3 bases and J by 6 bases, with 13 bases between. Germline lookup yields CDR1 SGDLS and CDR2 YYNGEE. The CDR3 nucleotides are TGTGCCAGCAGCGACAAGGGAGGGGGCGAGCAGTACTTC. The encoded protein is CASSDKGGGEQYF.

The rearrangement joins TRBV6-1 to TRBJ2-7; D not certain. CDR1 MNHNS and CDR2 SASEGT come from the germline V gene. V shed 6 bases and J shed 6 bases, with 18 bases lying between them. This CDR3 is built from 14 residues. The CDR3 loop reads CASSRTLLVTEQYF. In DNA form, the CDR3 reads TGTGCCAGCAGCCGAACTCTTTTAGTAACCGAGCAGTACTTC.

A remark on this clone: The junction shows a germline mismatch at one end, possibly a read error. The chain links TRBV7-9 to TRBJ2-1, with D unresolved. The CDR3 loop spans 13 amino acids. Germline-derived CDR1 and CDR2 are SEHNR and FQNEAQ (reference sequence). CDR3 nucleotides: TGTTCCAGCAGCTATTCAGGCCGCAATGAGCAGTTCTTC. This codes for CSSSYSGRNEQFF.

The V gene is TRBV21-1, the J gene TRBJ2-7; TRBD1 is the table's D call, not checked against the DNA. TRBV21-1 is shown as a pseudogene. This CDR3 has 16 amino acids. CDR3 sequence (DNA): TGTGCCAGCAGCAAAGTGAACAGGGGTGGTTTATACGAGCAGTACTTC. Protein product: CASSKVNRGGLYEQYF.

The chain has TRBV12-5 and TRBJ2-1, with 7 bases aligning to TRBD2. Germline CDR1 LGHNT, CDR2 FRNRAP. Germline trimming cut 0 bases from V and 3 bases from J; bases unmatched to any gene: 14. This CDR3 has 19 amino acids. The CDR3 DNA reads as TGTGCTAGTGGTTTGGTAGGGGCGACTAAGAGCGGGGTCTACAATGAGCAGTTCTTC. This sequence encodes CASGLVGATKSGVYNEQFF.

The chain carries TRBV5-6 and TRBJ2-5, with 7 bases identical to TRBD1. Looked up from germline, CDR1 is SGHDT and CDR2 is YYEEEE. The ends lost 4 bases at V and 8 bases at J; junction bases unmatched: 17. The CDR3 has 16 amino acids. CDR3 amino acids: CASSEPRRQGYGTQYF. For the CDR3, the DNA is TGTGCCAGCAGCGAACCCAGGAGACAGGGTTATGGTACCCAGTACTTC.